The clone carrying this T cell receptor (beta chain) came up many times. The antigen is undetermined. Each CDR3 protein is one row after TCRdb ran MiXCR on the 5' RACE reads. The sample carries around 100,000 distinct CDR3 sequences, about 9% recorded once. The data were obtained in a study of CD8 T cells in ankylosing spondylitis. Regarding the study as a whole: Within ankylosing spondylitis blood, a TCR beta motif made up of eight or nine highly homologous variants appeared to be characteristic.

The length of the CDR3 is 15 residues. Trimming took 3 bases from V and 2 from J, leaving 10 bases between them. Per germline, CDR1 SGHAT and CDR2 FQNNGV. The V and J genes are TRBV11-2 and TRBJ2-2, with D hard to call. This TCR came from a male donor with ankylosing spondylitis. The sequenced material came from blood, either unsorted or a sorted T cell fraction (not recorded which). The CDR3 here is CASSLSAENTGELFF. CDR3 nucleotides: TGTGCCAGCAGCTTGTCAGCCGAAAACACCGGGGAGCTGTTTTTT.